The rows below give T cell receptor beta chains drawn from one sample of a study of blood T cell repertoires in COVID-19. Generated by immunoSEQ multiplex PCR, the TCRdb table keeps only in-frame clones and is missing some. Seen here are about 220,000 clones, under 90% observed once, and the top ten hold under 3%. Specimen: peripheral blood. Every receptor here comes from a woman between 35 and 50 years old with active or convalescent COVID-19. The CDR3 runs from the conserved cysteine through the conserved F or W. Fields, in order: CDR3 length, D gene, V gene, clone size, J gene, CDR3 protein, CDR3 DNA. The D gene is left open where the match is weak. Only part of the rows carry a size: once, few, many, or a class if the clone is expanded.

length: 16
D: .
V: TRBV12-2
size: few
J: TRBJ1-5
CDR3: CASRAKPAGLNQPQHF
DNA: TGTGCAAGTCGCGCTAAACCCGCAGGGTTGAATCAGCCCCAGCATTTT

length: 19
D: TRBD2
V: TRBV18
size: .
J: TRBJ2-2
CDR3: CASSPTQLAGGLFGGELFF
DNA: TGTGCCAGCTCACCGACCCAACTAGCGGGAGGCCTTTTCGGCGGGGAGCTGTTTTTT

length: 15
D: TRBD1
V: TRBV6-5
size: .
J: TRBJ1-5
CDR3: CASSSRGQGYQPQHF
DNA: TGTGCCAGCAGTTCCCGTGGACAGGGGTATCAGCCCCAGCATTTT

length: 14
D: .
V: TRBV3-1/TRBV3-2
size: .
J: TRBJ1-1
CDR3: CASSQGSGETEAFF
DNA: TGTGCCAGCAGCCAAGGTTCCGGGGAGACTGAAGCTTTCTTT

length: 13
D: TRBD1
V: TRBV5-1
size: .
J: TRBJ2-1
CDR3: CASSPPQGDRQFF
DNA: TGCGCCAGCAGCCCGCCCCAGGGGGATAGGCAGTTCTTC

length: 14
D: TRBD2
V: TRBV6-5
size: .
J: TRBJ2-3
CDR3: CASKSPGLAGTQYF
DNA: TGTGCCAGCAAATCCCCGGGACTAGCGGGAACGCAGTATTTT

length: 14
D: .
V: TRBV2
size: .
J: TRBJ2-2
CDR3: CASSHRSNTGELFF
DNA: TGTGCCAGCAGCCACAGGTCGAACACCGGGGAGCTGTTTTTT

length: 16
D: TRBD1
V: TRBV3-1/TRBV3-2
size: few
J: TRBJ2-7
CDR3: CASSQDGTGLSYEQYF
DNA: TGTGCCAGCAGCCAAGACGGGACAGGGCTATCCTACGAGCAGTACTTC

length: 18
D: TRBD1
V: TRBV4-1
size: .
J: TRBJ1-4
CDR3: CASSQDPGQGFSNEKLFF
DNA: TGCGCCAGCAGCCAAGATCCCGGACAGGGGTTCTCTAATGAAAAACTGTTTTTT

length: 15
D: .
V: TRBV19
size: .
J: TRBJ2-2
CDR3: CASSIGDSMTGELFF
DNA: TGTGCCAGTAGTATTGGGGACTCGATGACCGGGGAGCTGTTTTTT

length: 13
D: .
V: TRBV11-2
size: .
J: TRBJ1-4
CDR3: CASSPRLHEKLFF
DNA: TGTGCCAGCAGTCCGAGGTTACATGAAAAACTGTTTTTT

length: 14
D: .
V: TRBV29-1
size: .
J: TRBJ2-3
CDR3: CSVEGQGRRDTQYF
DNA: TGCAGCGTTGAAGGTCAGGGCAGGAGAGATACGCAGTATTTT

length: 13
D: TRBD1
V: TRBV27
size: once
J: TRBJ1-2
CDR3: CASSLRDRDGYTF
DNA: TGTGCCAGCAGTTTAAGGGACAGGGACGGCTACACCTTC

length: 13
D: TRBD1
V: TRBV6-6
size: .
J: TRBJ1-1
CDR3: CASLRTGGTEAFF
DNA: TGTGCCAGCTTGAGGACAGGGGGCACTGAAGCTTTCTTT

length: 14
D: .
V: TRBV6-5
size: once
J: TRBJ2-7
CDR3: CASSYYPTGYEQYF
DNA: TGTGCCAGCAGTTACTACCCCACAGGCTACGAGCAGTACTTC